This T cell receptor beta chain was recovered during a study of T cells in tuberculosis. General study findings and limits: Using the GMM-specific repertoire gave approximately 89% accuracy versus about 64% with motifs.

Remarks on this clone: The antigen remains undetermined.

Trimming took off 1 base at V and 9 bases at J, with 8 bases between the two ends. CDR3 length equals 12 residues. Germline CDR1 and CDR2: SGHRS and YFSETQ. Generated by immunoSEQ multiplex PCR, the TCRdb table keeps only in-frame clones and is missing some. The sample carries fewer than 55,000 clones, 90% to 95% recorded once. Time point indicated: new active TB diagnosis, blood taken before or within 7 days of starting treatment. HIV-seronegative South African adults aged 18 years or older had newly diagnosed active tuberculosis. The sequences come from PBMCs, collected at tuberculosis diagnosis. The genes are TRBV5-1 and TRBJ2-1, with no clear D. This TCR was sampled from an adult with tuberculosis. CDR3 sequence reads: CASSLIRGEQFF. As DNA, the CDR3 is TGCGCCAGCAGCTTGATCAGAGGTGAGCAGTTCTTC.